Below are 28 T cell receptor beta chains sequenced from a single sample in a study of cytomegalovirus exposure and HLA in healthy donors. In the PCR, 60 Vbeta and 13 Jbeta primers were used. Measured with immunoSEQ multiplex PCR; TCRdb has only the in-frame clones, and not every one. Its clone listing holds about 120,000 clones. Sequenced: PBMCs. These receptors came from a man between 18 and 35 years old in good health and CMV-seronegative.

This chain uses TRBV5-4 with TRBJ1-1; D gene uncertain. The CDR3 has 12 amino acids. V lost 6 bases and J 6 bases, leaving 12 bases between the germline ends. Germline CDR1 is SGHNT and CDR2 is YYREEE (reference sequence). The CDR3 here is CASNSPGAEAFF. CDR3 sequence (DNA): TGTGCCAGCAATTCACCAGGCGCTGAAGCTTTCTTT. The complete variable domain, with remaining parts taken from reference TRBV5-4 and TRBJ1-1, reads ETGVTQSPTHLIKTRGQQVTLRCSSQSGHNTVSWYQQALGQGPQFIFQYYREEENGRGNFPPRFSGLQFPNYSSELNVNALELDDSALYLCASNSPGAEAFFGQGTRLTVV.

V usage is TRBV9 and J usage is TRBJ2-2; D may be TRBD1 (5 bases). Looked up from germline, CDR1 is SGDLS and CDR2 is YYNGEE. The CDR3 runs to 16 residues. V gave up 0 bases and J gave up 6 bases, with 15 bases separating them. The CDR3: CASSVGAGINAGELFF. CDR3 bases: TGTGCCAGCAGCGTAGGGGCAGGGATCAATGCCGGGGAGCTGTTTTTT.

The J gene is TRBJ2-7, the V gene TRBV6-5; 7 positions match TRBD1. CDR1 is MNHEY, CDR2 SVGAGI, per germline. V lost 2 bases to trimming and J lost 0 bases; unmatched junction nucleotides: 7. The CDR3 extends over 16 amino acids. The CDR3 DNA is TGTGCCAGCAGTTACGACCCCGGGACAGTCTCCTACGAGCAGTACTTC. It yields the protein CASSYDPGTVSYEQYF.

This sequence joins TRBV5-6 and TRBJ2-2; D not resolved. V was trimmed by 7 bases and J by 3 bases, leaving 16 bases between them. The germline gives CDR1 SGHDT, CDR2 YYEEEE. The length of the CDR3 is 15 residues. The CDR3 bases are TGTGCCAGCGGATCTATCGGCGGAGACACCGGGGAGCTGTTTTTT. Residues: CASGSIGGDTGELFF.

The gene calls are TRBV9 and TRBJ1-2, with unresolved D. This CDR3 is 15 amino acids long. Germline V gene data show CDR1 as SGDLS and CDR2 as YYNGEE. Trimming stripped 4 bases from V and 4 bases from J, with 17 bases between. CDR3 bases: TGTGCCAGCAGCCTGGGCGACCCGACCTTCTATGGCTACACCTTC. Encoded protein: CASSLGDPTFYGYTF.

The rearrangement uses TRBV30 and TRBJ2-1, with a weak D call TRBD2 (5 bases). Germline V CDR1 and CDR2: GTSNPN, SVGIG (reference sequence). The CDR3 loop spans 12 amino acids. Trimming shortened V by 0 bases and J by 9 bases, and 9 bases separated the two germline ends. CDR3 DNA: TGTGCCTGGAGTGTTCCTAGCTCTGAGCAGTTCTTC. Its translation: CAWSVPSSEQFF.

The chain couples TRBV27 to TRBJ1-2; D is unclear. The V end lost 5 bases, the J end lost 8 bases, and 21 bases lay between the germline ends. This CDR3 is 15 amino acids long. The germline V gene encodes CDR1 MNHEY and CDR2 SMNVEV (reference sequence). The CDR3 sequence: CASSPTREPALGYTF. In DNA form, the CDR3 reads TGTGCCAGCAGTCCCACTCGGGAGCCAGCGCTCGGCTACACCTTC.

The rearrangement joins TRBV27 to TRBJ2-1; a possible D gene is TRBD1 (6 bases). The germline V gene has CDR1 MNHEY and CDR2 SMNVEV (reference sequence). The V gene lost 7 bases and the J gene lost 3 bases, with 10 bases spanning the gap. CDR3 size: 13 residues. CDR3 in amino acids: CASTKQGYNEQFF. CDR3 bases: TGTGCCAGCACCAAACAGGGCTACAATGAGCAGTTCTTC.

CDR3 nucleotide sequence: TGTGCCAGCACCCCGAACGTGGCTAGCTCCAGCGAGCAGTACTTC. It specifies CASTPNVASSSEQYF. The V and J genes are TRBV28 and TRBJ2-7; a possible D gene is TRBD2 (5 bases). The V gene lost 7 bases and the J gene lost 6 bases, with 22 bases spanning the gap. CDR3 length: 15 amino acids. The V gene's germline CDR1 is MDHEN and CDR2 SYDVKM.

The V call is TRBV28, the J call TRBJ2-7; tentative D call: TRBD2 (5 bases). The germline V and J ends were trimmed by 5 bases and 7 bases, with 18 bases remaining between them. From germline, CDR1 is MDHEN and CDR2 SYDVKM. The CDR3 sequence is 14 residues long. The CDR3 DNA sequence: TGTGCCAGCAGTCTCACCCGACCCGGGGAAGAGCAGTACTTC. Its protein is CASSLTRPGEEQYF.

The rearrangement uses TRBV30 and TRBJ1-5, with TRBD1 matching 7 bases. The V gene's germline CDR1 is GTSNPN and CDR2 SVGIG (reference sequence). The CDR3 runs 16 residues. The trim removed 0 bases at V and 7 bases at J, leaving 12 bases unmatched. In DNA, the CDR3 is TGTGCCTGGAGTGTACTCGGACAGGTCCTAGGGCAGCCCCAGCATTTT. Its translation: CAWSVLGQVLGQPQHF.

The CDR3 DNA reads TGTGCCAGCAGTTTATCGCCCCAGGGGTCTGTTCTTTATGGCTACACCTTC. Protein sequence: CASSLSPQGSVLYGYTF. J is TRBJ1-2 and V is TRBV28, with D possibly matching TRBD1 (6 bases). In germline, CDR1 is MDHEN, CDR2 SYDVKM. The CDR3 length is 17 residues. Trimming removed 1 base from V and 5 bases from J, with 20 bases in between.

Comment on this clone: The sample has other DNA sequences that encode this CDR3 too. The rearrangement links TRBV28 to TRBJ1-3; D possibly corresponds to TRBD1 (5 bases). Trimming removed 5 bases at V and 0 bases at J, with 11 bases between. Germline V lookup: CDR1 MDHEN, CDR2 SYDVKM. There are 15 residues in the CDR3. The CDR3 coding sequence is TGTGCCAGCAGTGATACAGGCGACTCTGGAAACACCATATATTTT. Translation: CASSDTGDSGNTIYF.

The chain has TRBV5-1 and TRBJ1-1; D not resolved. Germline lookup yields CDR1 SGHRS and CDR2 YFSETQ. Trimming cost V 6 bases and J 1 base, with 16 bases left between them. The CDR3 covers 15 residues. DNA of the CDR3: TGCGCCAGCACCCCGGCGGCATCCGAGAACACTGAAGCTTTCTTT. It translates to CASTPAASENTEAFF.

This chain connects TRBV5-1 to TRBJ2-3; 8 bases align to TRBD2. This CDR3 has 14 amino acids. After removal of 4 bases from V and 1 base from J, the junction contained 2 bases not matched to a gene. Germline CDR1 SGHRS, CDR2 YFSETQ. CDR3 protein: CASSRAGGTDTQYF. The CDR3 DNA is TGCGCCAGCAGCCGAGCGGGAGGCACAGATACGCAGTATTTT.

The chain has TRBV19 and TRBJ2-7; 10 bases align to TRBD1. The length of the CDR3 is 15 residues. The V segment lost 3 bases and the J segment 4 bases; nucleotides outside the gene matches: 6. CDR1 and CDR2 (germline): LNHDA, SQIVND (reference sequence). CDR3 amino acids: CASSIYPGQGYEQYF. CDR3 in DNA: TGTGCCAGTAGTATTTATCCGGGACAGGGGTACGAGCAGTACTTC.

The rearrangement uses TRBV9 and TRBJ2-2; 8 positions agree with TRBD1. CDR1 and CDR2 from the germline V gene are SGDLS and YYNGEE. The CDR3 sequence is 15 residues long. J lost 4 bases, V lost 2 bases, and 4 bases had no gene match. The CDR3 coding sequence is TGTGCCAGCAGCGTCCTACAGGGGGGCACCGGGGAGCTGTTTTTT. Translating gives CASSVLQGGTGELFF.

J is TRBJ2-7 and V is TRBV5-4; 8 positions match TRBD2. J gave up 6 bases and V 4 bases, and 21 bases lay outside the gene matches. The CDR3 runs 18 residues. Germline V gene data show CDR1 as SGHNT and CDR2 as YYREEE (reference sequence). CDR3 amino acids: CASSPSGERGPFIGEQYF. The DNA of the CDR3 is TGTGCCAGCAGCCCGTCTGGAGAGCGGGGGCCCTTTATAGGCGAGCAGTACTTC.

The rearrangement links TRBV19 to TRBJ2-1, with 9 bases identical to TRBD2. The CDR3 is 16 amino acids. Trimming took 3 bases from V and 6 from J; bases not matched to a gene: 9. CDR1 LNHDA and CDR2 SQIVND come from the germline V gene (reference sequence). The CDR3: CASSIISGSVGNEQFF. DNA of the CDR3: TGTGCCAGTAGTATTATTAGCGGGAGTGTGGGCAATGAGCAGTTCTTC.

In the case of this clone: An end of the junction does not agree with germline; a read error may underlie this. The chain is built from TRBV7-7 and TRBJ2-1; TRBD1 matches at 9 bases. Germline V CDR1 and CDR2: SSHAT, FNYEAQ (reference sequence). This CDR3 spans 17 amino acids. The CDR3 protein is CASSSASGTGNYNEQFF. For the CDR3, the DNA is TGTGCTAGCAGCTCCGCTTCCGGGACAGGGAACTACAATGAGCAGTTCTTC.

V gene TRBV6-5 combines with J gene TRBJ2-7; 10 bases are a match to TRBD2. Germline-derived CDR1 and CDR2 are MNHEY and SVGAGI. J lost 5 bases, V lost 5 bases, and 6 bases had no gene match. This CDR3 is 14 amino acids long. The CDR3 bases are TGTGCCAGCAGTCGTCTAGCGGGGGCGCACGAGCAGTACTTC. The encoded protein is CASSRLAGAHEQYF.

The J gene is TRBJ1-1, the V gene TRBV30; maybe TRBD1 (5 bases). CDR1 GTSNPN and CDR2 SVGIG come from the germline V gene (reference sequence). There are 13 residues in the CDR3. Trimming took 8 bases from V and 1 from J, leaving 14 bases between them. CDR3 sequence reads: CALTVTENTEAFF. Here the CDR3 DNA reads TGTGCCCTTACGGTGACAGAGAACACTGAAGCTTTCTTT.

The CDR3 reads CASSIPGPYGYTF. CDR3 bases: TGTGCCAGTAGTATCCCAGGGCCCTATGGCTACACCTTC. The V and J genes are TRBV19 and TRBJ1-2, with D possibly TRBD1 on 5 matching bases. V was clipped by 3 bases and J by 4 bases, with 9 bases between them. The CDR3 has 13 amino acids. Germline assignment: CDR1 LNHDA and CDR2 SQIVND (reference sequence).

The chain combines TRBV7-9 with TRBJ2-7, with unresolved D. The CDR3 sequence is 18 residues long. Deletions cut 3 bases from V and 1 base from J, with 22 bases between. Germline-derived CDR1 and CDR2 are SEHNR and FQNEAQ (reference sequence). The chain's CDR3 is CASSFLRRSAPISYEQYF. CDR3 in DNA: TGTGCCAGCAGCTTTCTACGGCGGAGTGCCCCCATATCCTACGAGCAGTACTTC.

The rearrangement joins TRBV2 to TRBJ2-7, with D perhaps matching TRBD1 (6 bases). This CDR3 has 15 amino acids. Germline values: CDR1 SNHLY, CDR2 FYNNEI. Deletions cut 2 bases from V and 2 bases from J, with 13 bases between. CDR3 region: CASSESRGSPYEQYF. The CDR3 nucleotides are TGTGCCAGCAGTGAATCCAGGGGCTCCCCCTACGAGCAGTACTTC. The complete variable domain, with remaining parts taken from reference TRBV2 and TRBJ2-7, reads EPEVTQTPSHQVTQMGQEVILRCVPISNHLYFYWYRQILGQKVEFLVSFYNNEISEKSEIFDDQFSVERPDGSNFTLKIRSTKLEDSAMYFCASSESRGSPYEQYFGPGTRLTVT.

V usage is TRBV14 and J usage is TRBJ1-1; no clear D gene. The CDR3 covers 18 residues. The ends were cut back, 5 bases at V and 4 bases at J, with 26 bases in the middle. In germline, CDR1 is SGHDN, CDR2 FVKESK. CDR3 region: CASSSPLSVFFASTEAFF. The CDR3 bases are TGTGCCAGCAGCAGCCCACTCTCCGTTTTTTTTGCTAGCACTGAAGCTTTCTTT.

The gene calls are TRBV7-2 and TRBJ2-5; D is ambiguous. Germline CDR1 is SGHTA and CDR2 is FQGNSA. The CDR3 totals 13 residues. Trimming removed 5 bases from V and 5 bases from J, with 12 bases in between. CDR3 amino acids: CASSRVNWETQYF. The CDR3 nucleotides are TGTGCCAGCAGCCGGGTCAATTGGGAGACCCAGTACTTC. Combining the CDR3 with reference TRBV7-2 and TRBJ2-5 gives the whole variable domain GAGVSQSPSNKVTEKGKDVELRCDPISGHTALYWYRQSLGQGLEFLIYFQGNSAPDKSGLPSDRFSAERTGGSVSTLTIQRTQQEDSAVYLCASSRVNWETQYFGPGTRLLVL.

This chain links TRBV15 with TRBJ1-4; 9 positions match TRBD1. The germline V gene encodes CDR1 LNHNV and CDR2 YYDKDF (reference sequence). The length of the CDR3 is 15 residues. The V gene end was trimmed by 2 bases and the J gene end by 8 bases; junction bases not matched to a gene: 6. This chain's CDR3 is CATSRPGQGKEKLFF. The DNA for the CDR3 is TGTGCCACCAGCAGACCCGGACAGGGGAAGGAAAAACTGTTTTTT.